This TCR beta chain is drawn from a study of T-cell reconstitution after alpha-beta-depleted transplantation in children. The CDR3 is 13 residues long. V was shortened by 3 bases and J by 9 bases, with 18 bases between the two germline ends. CDR1 is GTSNPN and CDR2 is SVGIG in the germline V gene (reference sequence). Concerning this clonotype itself: Since a much larger clone is just one base distant, this may be a read error.

Unique molecular identifiers were built into the TCRbeta library. TCRdb called the PCR reads again in MiXCR, with one record for every CDR3 protein. The sample lists around 240,000 distinct CDR3 sequences; around 9.7% were seen once. This chain joins TRBV30 and TRBJ2-7, with D possibly being TRBD1 (6 bases). Sequenced material: PBMCs from the stem cell graft donor, taken from the stem cell graft. This clonotype was sampled from a human donor who donated a stem cell graft to a child with SCID. CDR3 residues: CAWSGQNLDGQYF. In DNA, the CDR3 is TGTGCCTGGAGCGGACAGAATCTGGACGGGCAGTACTTC.